The clone carrying this TCR beta chain appeared once. The source of the sample is a study of cytomegalovirus exposure and HLA in healthy donors. On the study more broadly: Early released data had about 85 million unique TCRs, all coming from HLA-typed donors.

These donors, healthy bone marrow donors, were studied. The PCR ran on 60 Vbeta and 13 Jbeta primers. Profiled with immunoSEQ multiplex PCR; TCRdb holds only in-frame clones, not every one. Of around 130,000 clones in the sample, 70% to 90% are singletons; the top ten hold almost 6%. CDR1 KGHSH and CDR2 LQKENI come from the germline V gene. The germline V and J ends were trimmed by 1 base and 0 bases, with 10 bases remaining between them. This CDR3 comprises 16 residues. The source material was PBMCs. The V gene is TRBV18, the J gene TRBJ1-5; D ambiguous. The sequence derives from a woman in her forties in good health and CMV-seropositive. CDR3 DNA: TGTGCCAGCTCACCACAGAGGACTTCTAGCAATCAGCCCCAGCATTTT. Its protein is CASSPQRTSSNQPQHF.